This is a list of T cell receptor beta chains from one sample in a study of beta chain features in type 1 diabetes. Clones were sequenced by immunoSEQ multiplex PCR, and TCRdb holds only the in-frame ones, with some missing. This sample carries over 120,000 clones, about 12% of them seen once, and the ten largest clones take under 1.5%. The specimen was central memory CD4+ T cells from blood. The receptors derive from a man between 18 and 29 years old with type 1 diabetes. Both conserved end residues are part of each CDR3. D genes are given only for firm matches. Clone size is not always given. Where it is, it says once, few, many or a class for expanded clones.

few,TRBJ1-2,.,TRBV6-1,CASSEAQGSGYGYTF,TGTGCCAGCAGTGAAGCCCAGGGGAGCGGCTATGGCTACACCTTC
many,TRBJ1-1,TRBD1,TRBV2,CATDRATEAFF,TGTGCCACCGACAGGGCGACTGAAGCTTTCTTT
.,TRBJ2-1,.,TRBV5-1,CASSLEGARLANEQFF,TGCGCCAGCAGCTTGGAAGGGGCAAGGCTCGCCAATGAGCAGTTCTTC
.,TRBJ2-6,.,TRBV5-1,CASSYLTGITHSGANVLTF,TGCGCCAGCAGCTATCTCACAGGGATTACCCACTCTGGGGCCAACGTCCTGACTTTC
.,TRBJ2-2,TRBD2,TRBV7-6,CASSSVLAGETGELFF,TGTGCCAGCAGCTCCGTCCTAGCGGGGGAAACCGGGGAGCTGTTTTTT
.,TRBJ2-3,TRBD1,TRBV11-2,CASSSGQVGTDTQYF,TGTGCCAGCAGCTCGGGACAGGTCGGCACAGATACGCAGTATTTT
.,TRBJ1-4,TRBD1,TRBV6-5,CAAGGPFNEKLFF,TGTGCAGCAGGGGGCCCTTTTAATGAAAAACTGTTTTTT
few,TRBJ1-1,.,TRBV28,CASSLGDGYTEAFF,TGTGCCAGCAGTTTGGGGGATGGTTACACTGAAGCTTTCTTT
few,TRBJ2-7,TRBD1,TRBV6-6,CASSIGTGGGEQYF,TGTGCCAGCAGTATCGGGACAGGGGGAGGCGAGCAGTACTTC
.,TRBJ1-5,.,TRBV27,CASSLWGESNQPQHF,TGTGCCAGCAGTTTATGGGGCGAGAGCAATCAGCCCCAGCATTTT
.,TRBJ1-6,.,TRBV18,CASCPHRDSPLHF,TGTGCCAGCTGCCCTCACAGGGATTCACCCCTCCACTTT
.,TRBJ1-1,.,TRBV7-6,CASSLGQISNTEAFF,TGTGCCAGCAGCTTAGGACAGATATCGAACACTGAAGCTTTCTTT
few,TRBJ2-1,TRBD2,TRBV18,CASSPTSGGANEQFF,TGTGCCAGCTCCCCGACTAGCGGGGGGGCGAATGAGCAGTTCTTC
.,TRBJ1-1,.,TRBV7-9,CASSSSELSTEAFF,TGTGCCAGCAGCTCCAGTGAACTATCAACTGAAGCTTTCTTT
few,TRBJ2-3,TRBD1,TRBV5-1,CASSRQGQDTDTQYF,TGCGCCAGCAGCCGTCAAGGACAGGATACAGATACGCAGTATTTT
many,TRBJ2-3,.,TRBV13,CASARDRGTTDTQYF,TGTGCCAGCGCCCGTGATAGGGGTACCACAGATACGCAGTATTTT
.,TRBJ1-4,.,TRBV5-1,CASSLDGVEKLFF,TGCGCCAGCAGCTTGGACGGGGTTGAAAAACTGTTTTTT
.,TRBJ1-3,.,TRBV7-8,CASILAQGIGNTIYF,TGTGCCAGCATCTTAGCCCAGGGAATTGGAAACACCATATATTTT
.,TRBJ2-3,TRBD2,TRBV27,CASSLFTGTSGGSTDTQYF,TGTGCCAGCAGTTTATTCACCGGGACTAGCGGGGGGTCCACAGATACGCAGTATTTT
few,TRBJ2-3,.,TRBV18,CASSEEGGRGDTQYF,TGTGCCAGCTCCGAAGAGGGGGGCCGGGGAGATACGCAGTATTTT
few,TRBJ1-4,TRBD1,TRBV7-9,CASSPPGGTANEKLFF,TGTGCCAGCAGCCCACCAGGGGGCACGGCTAATGAAAAACTGTTTTTT
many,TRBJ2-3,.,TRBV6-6,CASSYSRTSTDTQYF,TGTGCCAGCAGTTACTCCCGGACTAGCACAGATACGCAGTATTTT
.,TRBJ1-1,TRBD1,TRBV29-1,CSVQTGGVGGTEAFF,TGCAGCGTTCAAACAGGGGGCGTAGGGGGCACTGAAGCTTTCTTT
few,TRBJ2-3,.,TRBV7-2,CASSSYLSTDTQYF,TGTGCCAGCAGCTCCTACCTTAGCACAGATACGCAGTATTTT
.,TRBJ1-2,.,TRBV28,CASSPGGRINYGYTF,TGTGCCAGCAGCCCGGGGGGGCGGATTAACTATGGCTACACCTTC
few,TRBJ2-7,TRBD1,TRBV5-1,CASSILTGGQGEQYF,TGCGCCAGCAGCATCTTGACAGGGGGTCAAGGCGAGCAGTACTTC
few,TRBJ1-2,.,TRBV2,CASSASSYGYTF,TGTGCCAGCAGTGCTAGCAGCTATGGCTACACCTTC
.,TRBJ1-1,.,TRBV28,CASSLVGGPLANTEAFF,TGTGCCAGCAGTTTAGTTGGGGGGCCCCTCGCCAACACTGAAGCTTTCTTT
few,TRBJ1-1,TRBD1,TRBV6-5,CASSYGTVDMNTEAFF,TGTGCCAGCAGTTACGGGACAGTAGATATGAACACTGAAGCTTTCTTT
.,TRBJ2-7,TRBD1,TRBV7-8,CASSLRSGGIVYEQYF,TGTGCCAGCAGCTTACGTTCAGGGGGCATAGTTTACGAGCAGTACTTC
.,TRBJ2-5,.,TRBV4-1,CASSQGGETQYF,TGCGCCAGCAGCCAAGGGGGAGAGACCCAGTACTTC
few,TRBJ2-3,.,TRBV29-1,CSVETGITDTQYF,TGCAGCGTTGAAACAGGAATCACAGATACGCAGTATTTT
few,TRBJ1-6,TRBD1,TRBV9,CASSVEQGANSPLHF,TGTGCCAGCAGCGTAGAGCAGGGGGCTAATTCACCCCTCCACTTT
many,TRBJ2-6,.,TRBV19,CASSTDSSGANVLTF,TGTGCCAGTAGCACGGACAGTTCGGGGGCCAACGTCCTGACTTTC
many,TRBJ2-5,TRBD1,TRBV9,CASSVGVGGEETQYF,TGTGCCAGCAGCGTAGGAGTAGGGGGCGAAGAGACCCAGTACTTC
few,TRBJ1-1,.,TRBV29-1,CSGVGGPGGEAFF,TGCAGCGGCGTGGGGGGGCCCGGAGGTGAAGCTTTCTTT
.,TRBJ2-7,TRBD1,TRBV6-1,CASSEMGDSPYEQYF,TGTGCCAGCAGTGAAATGGGGGACAGCCCCTACGAGCAGTACTTC
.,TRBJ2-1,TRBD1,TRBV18,CASSSGTGRNEQFF,TGTGCCAGCTCATCGGGGACAGGGCGAAATGAGCAGTTCTTC
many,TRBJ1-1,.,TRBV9,CASSGAGPNTEAFF,TGTGCCAGCAGCGGAGCAGGGCCGAACACTGAAGCTTTCTTT
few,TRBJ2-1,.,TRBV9,CASSVGTLNGNEQFF,TGTGCCAGCAGCGTAGGGACCCTAAATGGAAATGAGCAGTTCTTC
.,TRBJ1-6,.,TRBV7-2,CASSSSSNNSPLHF,TGTGCCAGCAGCTCTAGCAGCAATAATTCACCCCTCCACTTT
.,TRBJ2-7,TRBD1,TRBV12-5,CASGPRTGRYEQYF,TGTGCTAGTGGTCCGCGGACAGGGAGGTACGAGCAGTACTTC
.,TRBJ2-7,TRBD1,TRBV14,CASSPGQAAYEQYF,TGTGCCAGCAGCCCCGGACAGGCCGCCTACGAGCAGTACTTC
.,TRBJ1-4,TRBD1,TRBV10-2,CASNDNRGEKLFF,TGCGCCAGCAATGATAACAGGGGTGAAAAACTGTTTTTT
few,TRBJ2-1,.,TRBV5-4,CASSLAGAGYNEQFF,TGTGCCAGCAGCTTGGCAGGGGCAGGCTACAATGAGCAGTTCTTC
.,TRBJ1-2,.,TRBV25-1,CASRSQGGDYGYTF,TGTGCCAGCAGGAGTCAGGGAGGGGACTATGGCTACACCTTC
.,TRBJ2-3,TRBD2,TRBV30,CASPGGGAGDTQYF,TGTGCCTCCCCTGGCGGGGGGGCGGGAGATACGCAGTATTTT
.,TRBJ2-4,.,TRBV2,CASSPPSGQNIQYF,TGTGCCAGCAGTCCACCGAGTGGGCAAAACATTCAGTACTTC
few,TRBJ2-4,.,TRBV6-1,CASSEGGNKNIQYF,TGTGCCAGCAGTGAAGGCGGGAACAAAAACATTCAGTACTTC
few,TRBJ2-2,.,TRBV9,CASSRFRGTGELFF,TGTGCCAGCTCCCGATTCCGGGGCACCGGGGAGCTGTTTTTT
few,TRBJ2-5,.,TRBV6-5,CASRGASPETQYF,TGTGCCAGCAGGGGCGCTTCCCCCGAGACCCAGTACTTC
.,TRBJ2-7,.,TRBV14,CASSRPPAEQYF,TGTGCCAGCAGCCGCCCACCCGCCGAGCAGTACTTC
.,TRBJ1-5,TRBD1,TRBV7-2,CASSFGQGVGQPQHF,TGTGCCAGCAGCTTCGGACAGGGAGTAGGTCAGCCCCAGCATTTT